A single sample gave rise to the 5 T cell receptor beta chains below, sequenced in a study of blood T cell repertoires in COVID-19. Clones were read by immunoSEQ multiplex PCR, and TCRdb kept only the in-frame ones, dropping some. The sample lists about 160,000 clones, 75% to 90% occurring once. The material sequenced was peripheral blood. Source of these receptors: a woman aged 55-69 years with active or convalescent COVID-19.

The chain uses TRBV7-2 and TRBJ2-7; D may be TRBD2 (6 bases). Looked up from germline, CDR1 is SGHTA and CDR2 is FQGNSA. This CDR3 comprises 12 residues. V was trimmed by 3 bases and J by 11 bases, leaving 14 bases between them. The CDR3 DNA is TGTGCCAGCAGCTTCGAGCGGGCTCCTAAGTACTTC. Protein product: CASSFERAPKYF. Using reference TRBV7-2 and TRBJ2-7 for the parts outside the CDR3, the full variable domain is GAGVSQSPSNKVTEKGKDVELRCDPISGHTALYWYRQSLGQGLEFLIYFQGNSAPDKSGLPSDRFSAERTGGSVSTLTIQRTQQEDSAVYLCASSFERAPKYFGPGTRLTVT.

The chain is built from TRBV7-9 and TRBJ2-2; 9 bases are shared with TRBD1. V gave up 6 bases and J gave up 0 bases; unmatched junction bases: 8. This CDR3 is 17 amino acids long. Germline values: CDR1 SEHNR, CDR2 FQNEAQ (reference sequence). CDR3 coding DNA: TGTGCCAGCAGACAAGGGACAGGGACAACGAACACCGGGGAGCTGTTTTTT. It yields the protein CASRQGTGTTNTGELFF.

This sequence joins TRBV12-3 or TRBV12-4 and TRBJ1-2, with a possible D match to TRBD1 (5 bases). V shed 5 bases and J shed 3 bases, with 10 bases lying between them. The CDR3 has 13 amino acids. The CDR3 DNA reads TGTGCCAGCAGTCAGGTCAGGGACTATGGCTACACCTTC. This gives the protein CASSQVRDYGYTF.

The chain recombines TRBV11-1 with TRBJ2-7; D is ambiguous. V lost 1 base and J lost 3, with 10 bases in between. In germline, CDR1 is SGHAT, CDR2 FQDESV (reference sequence). There are 14 residues in the CDR3. The CDR3 protein is CASSLGSPLYEQYF. Here the CDR3 DNA reads TGTGCCAGCAGCTTAGGCAGTCCCCTCTACGAGCAGTACTTC. Variable domain in full (rest from reference TRBV11-1 and TRBJ2-7): EAEVAQSPRYKITEKSQAVAFWCDPISGHATLYWYRQILGQGPELLVQFQDESVVDDSQLPKDRFSAERLKGVDSTLKIQPAELGDSAMYLCASSLGSPLYEQYFGPGTRLTVT.

This clone showed up just a few times. V is TRBV4-1 and J is TRBJ1-3; D remains unclear. The CDR3 covers 16 residues. Germline CDR1 MGHRA, CDR2 YSYEKL. With 0 bases removed from V and 0 bases from J, the gap between germline ends came to 9 bases. DNA of the CDR3: TGCGCCAGCAGCCAAGATACAGTCCGCTCTGGAAACACCATATATTTT. The encoded protein is CASSQDTVRSGNTIYF.